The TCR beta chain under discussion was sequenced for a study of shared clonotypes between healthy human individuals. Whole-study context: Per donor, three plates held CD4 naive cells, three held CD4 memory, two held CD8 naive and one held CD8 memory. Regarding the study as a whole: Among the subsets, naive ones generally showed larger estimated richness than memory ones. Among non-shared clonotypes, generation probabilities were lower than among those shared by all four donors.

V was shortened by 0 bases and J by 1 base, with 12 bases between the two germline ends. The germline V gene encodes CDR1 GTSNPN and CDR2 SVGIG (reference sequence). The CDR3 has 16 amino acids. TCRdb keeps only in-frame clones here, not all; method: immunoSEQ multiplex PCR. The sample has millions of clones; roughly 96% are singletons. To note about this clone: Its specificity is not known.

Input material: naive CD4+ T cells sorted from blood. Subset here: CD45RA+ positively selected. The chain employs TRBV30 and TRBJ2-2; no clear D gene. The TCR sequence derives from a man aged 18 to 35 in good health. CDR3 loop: CAWSVGWSGNTGELFF. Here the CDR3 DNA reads TGTGCCTGGAGTGTTGGGTGGTCCGGGAACACCGGGGAGCTGTTTTTT.